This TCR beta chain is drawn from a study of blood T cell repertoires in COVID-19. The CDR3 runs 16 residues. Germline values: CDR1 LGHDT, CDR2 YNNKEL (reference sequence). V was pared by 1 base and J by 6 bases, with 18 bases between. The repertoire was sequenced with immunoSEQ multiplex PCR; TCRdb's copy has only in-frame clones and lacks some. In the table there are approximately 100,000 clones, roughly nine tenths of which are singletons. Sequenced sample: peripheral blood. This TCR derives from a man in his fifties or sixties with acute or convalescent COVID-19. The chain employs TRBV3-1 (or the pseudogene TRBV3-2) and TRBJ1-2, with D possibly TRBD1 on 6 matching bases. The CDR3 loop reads CASSQAGGLRRHGYTF. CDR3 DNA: TGTGCCAGCAGCCAAGCCGGGGGGCTAAGGCGCCATGGCTACACCTTC.